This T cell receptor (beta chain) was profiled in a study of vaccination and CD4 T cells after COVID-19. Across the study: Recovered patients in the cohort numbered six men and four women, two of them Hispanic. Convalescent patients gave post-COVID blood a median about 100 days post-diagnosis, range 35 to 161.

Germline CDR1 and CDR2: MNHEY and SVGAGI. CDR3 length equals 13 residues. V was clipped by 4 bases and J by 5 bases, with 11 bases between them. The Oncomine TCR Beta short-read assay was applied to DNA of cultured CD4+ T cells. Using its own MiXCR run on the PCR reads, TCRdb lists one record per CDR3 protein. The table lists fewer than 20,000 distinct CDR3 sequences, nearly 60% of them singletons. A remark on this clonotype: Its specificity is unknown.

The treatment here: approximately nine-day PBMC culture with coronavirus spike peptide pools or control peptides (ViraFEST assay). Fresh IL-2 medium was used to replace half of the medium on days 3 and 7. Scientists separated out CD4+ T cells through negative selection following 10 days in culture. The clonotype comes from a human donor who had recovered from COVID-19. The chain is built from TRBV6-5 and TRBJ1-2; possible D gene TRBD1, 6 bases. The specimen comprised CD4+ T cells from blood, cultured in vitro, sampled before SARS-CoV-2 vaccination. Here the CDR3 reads CASSSEGEYGYTF. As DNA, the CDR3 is TGTGCCAGCAGTTCCGAGGGGGAATATGGCTACACCTTC.